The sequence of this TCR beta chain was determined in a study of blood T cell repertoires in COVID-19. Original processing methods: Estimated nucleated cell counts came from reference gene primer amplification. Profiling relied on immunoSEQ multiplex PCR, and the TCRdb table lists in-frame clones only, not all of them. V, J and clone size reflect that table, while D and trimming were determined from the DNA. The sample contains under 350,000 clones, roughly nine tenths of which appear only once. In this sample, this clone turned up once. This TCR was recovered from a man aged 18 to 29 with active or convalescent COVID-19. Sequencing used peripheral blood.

In DNA, the CDR3 is TGTGCCACCAGTGATCCGGGACTAGCGGGAGCCGGGGAGCTGTTTTTT. This translates into CATSDPGLAGAGELFF. The chain has TRBV24-1 and TRBJ2-2, with TRBD2 matching 14 bases. Germline lookup yields CDR1 KGHDR and CDR2 SFDVKD. The CDR3 is 16 residues long. V gave up 3 bases and J gave up 6 bases; unmatched junction bases: 2.